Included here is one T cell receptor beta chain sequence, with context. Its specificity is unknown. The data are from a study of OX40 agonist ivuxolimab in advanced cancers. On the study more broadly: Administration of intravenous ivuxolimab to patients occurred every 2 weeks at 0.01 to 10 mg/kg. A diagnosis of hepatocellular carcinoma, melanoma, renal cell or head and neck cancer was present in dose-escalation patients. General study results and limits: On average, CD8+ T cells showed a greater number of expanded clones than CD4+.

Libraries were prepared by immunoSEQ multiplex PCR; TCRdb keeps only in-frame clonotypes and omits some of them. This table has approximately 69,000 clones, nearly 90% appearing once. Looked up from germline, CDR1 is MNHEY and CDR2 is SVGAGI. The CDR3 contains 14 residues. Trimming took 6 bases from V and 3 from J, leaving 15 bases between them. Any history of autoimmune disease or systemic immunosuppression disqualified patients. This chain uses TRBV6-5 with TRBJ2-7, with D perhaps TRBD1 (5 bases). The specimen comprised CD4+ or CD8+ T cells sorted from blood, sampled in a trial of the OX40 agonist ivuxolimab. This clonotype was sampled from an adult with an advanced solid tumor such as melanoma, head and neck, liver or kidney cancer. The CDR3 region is CASRGPDRGYEQYF. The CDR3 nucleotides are TGTGCCAGCAGAGGACCCGACAGAGGCTACGAGCAGTACTTC.